Each of the 16 T cell receptor beta chains below was sequenced from the same sample in a study of blood T cell repertoires in COVID-19. Some clones are missing from TCRdb's copy, which holds only in-frame ones; the method was immunoSEQ multiplex PCR. The sample comprises 15,000 to 20,000 clones, around 80% of which are singletons, and approximately 14% rests with the top ten. Material for sequencing was peripheral blood. These receptors all stem from a man in his forties or fifties with active or convalescent COVID-19.

The chain joins TRBV5-6 to TRBJ2-1, with D maybe TRBD2 (6 bases). The V gene's germline CDR1 is SGHDT and CDR2 YYEEEE. Trimming stripped 4 bases from V and 10 bases from J, with 24 bases between. The CDR3 sequence is 16 residues long. The CDR3 DNA follows: TGTGCCAGCAGCCTGTGGGGGGAAACCAAAGAATGGGAGCAGTTCTTC. This translates into CASSLWGETKEWEQFF.

V gene TRBV5-6 combines with J gene TRBJ2-1, with D unclear. The V gene lost 4 bases and the J gene lost 9 bases, with 8 bases spanning the gap. CDR3 size: 11 residues. CDR1 is SGHDT, CDR2 YYEEEE, per germline. CDR3 protein: CASSTTGEQFF. The CDR3 DNA is TGTGCCAGCAGCACTACGGGTGAGCAGTTCTTC.

Within the sample, this clone is medium-sized. The CDR3 DNA is TGTGCCAGCAGCTTGAGACTGGATCAGCCCCAGCATTTT. This translates into CASSLRLDQPQHF. V gene TRBV7-2 combines with J gene TRBJ1-5; D gene unclear. Germline loops: CDR1 SGHTA, CDR2 FQGNSA. Trimming took 3 bases from V and 5 from J, leaving 8 bases between them. The CDR3 is 13 amino acids.

This clone was counted once. This chain connects TRBV5-4 to TRBJ1-2; D is perhaps TRBD1 (5 bases). Germline lookup yields CDR1 SGHNT and CDR2 YYREEE (reference sequence). The CDR3 contains 14 residues. The V and J ends lost 5 bases and 0 bases respectively, with 11 bases between them. CDR3 residues: CASSLRETNYGYTF. In DNA form, the CDR3 reads TGTGCCAGCAGTCTCAGGGAAACTAACTATGGCTACACCTTC.

The gene calls are TRBV7-7 and TRBJ2-2, with TRBD1 as a possible D gene (5 bases). The germline V and J ends were trimmed by 5 bases and 7 bases, with 17 bases remaining between them. The CDR3 has 15 amino acids. CDR1 is SSHAT, CDR2 FNYEAQ, per germline (reference sequence). The chain's CDR3 is CASSPYQGTDGELFF. CDR3 sequence (DNA): TGTGCCAGCAGCCCATATCAGGGAACGGACGGGGAGCTGTTTTTT.

The chain couples TRBV5-8 to TRBJ1-1, with D possibly TRBD1 on 5 matching bases. Trimming took off 2 bases at V and 0 bases at J, with 11 bases between the two ends. CDR1 is SGHTS and CDR2 is YDEGEE in the germline V gene. The CDR3 extends over 15 amino acids. The CDR3 sequence is CASSFQGFMNTEAFF. The CDR3 nucleotides are TGTGCCAGCAGCTTCCAGGGATTCATGAACACTGAAGCTTTCTTT.

This rearrangement joins TRBV4-1 to TRBJ1-5; D might be TRBD1 (5 bases). V lost 1 base, J lost 4 bases, and 14 bases lay in between. The germline gives CDR1 MGHRA, CDR2 YSYEKL. The CDR3 is made up of 16 amino acids. The CDR3: CASSQGRAQLNQPQHF. CDR3 sequence (DNA): TGCGCCAGCAGCCAAGGCAGGGCACAACTAAATCAGCCCCAGCATTTT.

The genes are TRBV12-3 or TRBV12-4 and TRBJ1-4; TRBD1 agrees at 8 bases. This CDR3 is built from 13 residues. The junction had 5 bases not matched to a gene; V was cut back by 7 bases and J by 7 bases. CDR3 DNA: TGTGCCAGCACCCAGGGGGCGGGTGAAAAACTGTTTTTT. It yields the protein CASTQGAGEKLFF.

The CDR3 DNA follows: TGTGCCACCAGTGAAAAGGGGGACCCCTACAATGAGCAGTTCTTC. It yields the protein CATSEKGDPYNEQFF. The chain couples TRBV24-1 to TRBJ2-1; weak D call: TRBD1 (6 bases). The V gene's germline CDR1 is KGHDR and CDR2 SFDVKD. There are 15 residues in the CDR3. V was clipped by 4 bases and J by 2 bases, with 11 bases between them.

V and J are TRBV18 and TRBJ2-1; the match to TRBD2 covers 12 bases. Germline trimming cut 2 bases from V and 7 bases from J; bases unmatched to any gene: 3. The CDR3 has 15 amino acids. Germline CDR1 is KGHSH and CDR2 is LQKENI. CDR3 sequence: CASSPRTSGANEQFF. In DNA form, the CDR3 reads TGTGCCAGCTCACCAAGGACTAGCGGGGCGAATGAGCAGTTCTTC.

This clone was observed a handful of times. The chain has TRBV19 and TRBJ1-2; 7 nucleotides line up with TRBD1. Trimming took 7 bases from V and 2 from J; bases not matched to a gene: 10. Germline assignment: CDR1 LNHDA and CDR2 SQIVND (reference sequence). The CDR3 has 15 residues. CDR3 nucleotides: TGTGCCAGTATTCCATCGGGACAGCCCAACTATGGCTACACCTTC. Amino acids: CASIPSGQPNYGYTF.

This clone is medium-sized (0.01 to 0.1%) in the sample. The chain carries TRBV6-4 and TRBJ2-1, with TRBD1 matching over 7 bases. CDR3 length equals 14 residues. Trimming cost V 4 bases and J 4 bases; bases outside gene matches: 4. CDR1 MRHNA and CDR2 SNTAGT come from the germline V gene. CDR3 coding DNA: TGTGCCAGCAGTGCTGACAGGGATTACAATGAGCAGTTCTTC. This sequence encodes CASSADRDYNEQFF.

This chain uses TRBV12-3 or TRBV12-4 with TRBJ1-2; tentative D call: TRBD1 (6 bases). This CDR3 has 13 amino acids. V lost 4 bases and J 8 bases, leaving 14 bases between the germline ends. The chain's CDR3 is CASSSARGNGYTF. CDR3 in DNA: TGTGCCAGCAGTTCCGCCAGGGGCAACGGCTACACCTTC.

CDR3 DNA: TGCAGCGTTGGTGATACTAGCGGGGGGACATACAATGAGCAGTTCTTC. This translates into CSVGDTSGGTYNEQFF. The chain couples TRBV29-1 to TRBJ2-1, with 12 positions matching TRBD2. V dropped 4 bases and J dropped 4; count of bases not matched to a gene: 8. Germline-derived CDR1 and CDR2 are SQVTM and ANQGSEA. The CDR3 is 16 residues long.

In this sample, this clone turned up once. The chain recombines TRBV7-7 with TRBJ2-2; TRBD2 might be the D (6 bases). From germline, CDR1 is SSHAT and CDR2 FNYEAQ (reference sequence). The CDR3 covers 16 residues. V lost 1 base and J 7 bases, leaving 16 bases between the germline ends. The CDR3 DNA reads as TGTGCCAGCAGCTTAGTTGAGGCGGGGACGGGCGGGGAGCTGTTTTTT. This sequence encodes CASSLVEAGTGGELFF.

This clone was recorded only once. V gene TRBV29-1 combines with J gene TRBJ1-1; 7 bases align to TRBD1. Germline lookup yields CDR1 SQVTM and CDR2 ANQGSEA. V was clipped by 5 bases and J by 7 bases; unmatched bases: 7. The CDR3 is made up of 12 amino acids. The CDR3 sequence: CSVSGGDSEAFF. The CDR3 nucleotides are TGCAGCGTTTCCGGGGGGGACAGTGAAGCTTTCTTT.